One sample yielded the 32 T cell receptor beta chains listed below, sequenced in a study of identical twins. TCRdb re-derived calls from the 5' RACE reads in MiXCR, one entry per CDR3 protein. This sample carries fewer than 250,000 distinct CDR3 sequences, around a sixth of them seen once, and the ten largest clones take 40%. The sample was also reused in another study, on T cells expressing NK-cell markers.

The sample consisted of CD8+ T cells sorted from blood. The receptors come from a woman under 30 in good health.

The chain recombines TRBV7-2 with TRBJ2-1, with TRBD2 matching over 12 bases. Germline trimming cut 3 bases from V and 7 bases from J; bases unmatched to any gene: 4. CDR1 and CDR2 (germline): SGHTA, FQGNSA. The CDR3 covers 15 residues. The CDR3 sequence: CASSLTSGSLNEQFF. The CDR3 DNA follows: TGTGCCAGCAGCTTGACTAGCGGGAGTCTTAATGAGCAGTTCTTC.

In this sample, this clonotype turned up a few times. The J gene is TRBJ1-6, the V gene TRBV7-2; D may be TRBD1 (6 bases). Germline V CDR1 and CDR2: SGHTA, FQGNSA. The CDR3 sequence is 14 residues long. Between the trimmed V and J ends, which lost 7 bases and 9 bases, there was a span of 16 bases. DNA for the CDR3: TGTGCCAGCACTCCAGGGGTAGTTGGTTCACCCCTCCACTTT. This translates into CASTPGVVGSPLHF.

The CDR3 DNA reads TGTGCCATGGGCCCTGGGATCAATCAGCCCCAGCATTTT. This codes for CAMGPGINQPQHF. This sequence joins TRBV5-5 and TRBJ1-5, with unresolved D. This CDR3 spans 13 amino acids. Trimming pared 9 bases from V and 3 bases from J, leaving 13 bases between. In germline, CDR1 is SGHKS, CDR2 YYEKEE (reference sequence).

J is TRBJ2-7 and V is TRBV7-6, with D perhaps matching TRBD1 (5 bases). CDR1 is SGHVS and CDR2 is FNYEAQ in the germline V gene. Trimming took 3 bases from V and 4 from J, leaving 16 bases between them. The CDR3 loop spans 15 amino acids. DNA for the CDR3: TGTGCCAGCAGCTTTCAGGGCACAACGAGTTACGAGCAGTACTTC. Protein: CASSFQGTTSYEQYF.

This chain connects TRBV4-3 to TRBJ2-1; D is perhaps TRBD2 (7 bases). The germline CDR1 and CDR2 sequences are LGHNA and YSLEER. The V end lost 7 bases, the J end lost 8 bases, and 21 bases lay between the germline ends. The CDR3 is 15 residues long. In DNA form, the CDR3 reads TGCGCCAGCACAGGAGGTAGCGGGTGGGGGCATGAGCAGTTCTTC. Its translation is CASTGGSGWGHEQFF.

This rearrangement joins TRBV4-1 to TRBJ2-1; 15 bases align to TRBD2. The CDR3 is 17 residues long. Germline CDR1 and CDR2: MGHRA and YSYEKL. The V gene end was trimmed by 4 bases and the J gene end by 8 bases; junction bases not matched to a gene: 9. The CDR3 spells CASSLPGLAGGTHEQFF. In nucleotides, the CDR3 is TGCGCCAGCAGCCTCCCGGGACTAGCGGGAGGTACCCATGAGCAGTTCTTC.

This clonotype was recorded a few times. The V and J genes are TRBV5-6 and TRBJ1-1, with TRBD1 as a possible D gene (5 bases). The V and J ends lost 3 bases and 7 bases respectively, with 22 bases between them. Germline CDR1 SGHDT, CDR2 YYEEEE. The CDR3 is 16 residues long. The CDR3 nucleotides read TGTGCCAGCAGCTCCTCGGTCTGGGGGAGATTTGTTGAAGCTTTCTTT. Amino acid sequence: CASSSSVWGRFVEAFF.

The rearrangement joins TRBV15 to TRBJ2-7; TRBD2 matches at 7 bases. CDR1 is LNHNV and CDR2 is YYDKDF in the germline V gene (reference sequence). The trim removed 1 base at V and 3 bases at J, leaving 12 bases unmatched. The CDR3 runs to 17 residues. In DNA, the CDR3 is TGTGCCACCAGCAGAGGCTCCTTGGCGGGGGACCTCTACGAGCAGTACTTC. It encodes CATSRGSLAGDLYEQYF.

This clonotype was observed a few times. The chain links TRBV28 to TRBJ2-1; unclear D gene. V was shortened by 5 bases and J by 9 bases, with 8 bases between the two germline ends. The CDR3 length is 11 residues. Looked up from germline, CDR1 is MDHEN and CDR2 is SYDVKM. Here the CDR3 reads CASSPPGEQFF. The CDR3 DNA sequence: TGTGCCAGCAGTCCCCCGGGTGAGCAGTTCTTC.

This clonotype was seen a few times. The chain joins TRBV12-5 to TRBJ2-7; TRBD1 matches at 9 bases. Per germline, CDR1 LGHNT and CDR2 FRNRAP. V lost 6 bases and J lost 5; bases outside the gene matches: 8. This CDR3 contains 14 residues. Here the CDR3 DNA reads TGTGCTAGTGGACCGACAGGGGGGAAGGACGAGCAGTACTTC. Translation gives CASGPTGGKDEQYF.

This sequence joins TRBV18 and TRBJ1-5; maybe TRBD1 (5 bases). Deletions cut 4 bases from V and 7 bases from J, with 20 bases between. Germline CDR1 and CDR2: KGHSH and LQKENI. The CDR3 runs to 16 residues. The CDR3 loop is CASSLGGPGTGQPQHF. CDR3 sequence (DNA): TGTGCCAGCTCACTTGGAGGTCCCGGGACGGGGCAGCCCCAGCATTTT.

This chain links TRBV5-1 with TRBJ2-7; the match to TRBD1 covers 9 bases. Germline CDR1 reads SGHRS; CDR2 reads YFSETQ. J was trimmed by 4 bases and V by 0 bases; bases with no gene match: 8. CDR3 length equals 16 residues. The DNA for the CDR3 is TGCGCCAGCAGCTTGGAGGGGGACAGGGTCCCTTACGAGCAGTACTTC. Residues: CASSLEGDRVPYEQYF.

In its sample, this clonotype was seen a few times. The chain's CDR3 is CASSSPLDEQYF. In DNA, the CDR3 is TGTGCCAGCAGCTCCCCGCTCGACGAGCAGTACTTC. This chain uses TRBV27 with TRBJ2-7; D gene ambiguous. This CDR3 spans 12 amino acids. The V and J ends lost 6 bases and 5 bases respectively, with 11 bases between them. Germline CDR1 and CDR2: MNHEY and SMNVEV (reference sequence).

This clonotype was found a few times. The chain combines TRBV24-1 with TRBJ2-1; TRBD2 matches at 14 bases. The CDR3 totals 17 residues. The germline CDR1 and CDR2 sequences are KGHDR and SFDVKD. V dropped 2 bases and J dropped 5; count of bases not matched to a gene: 4. The DNA for the CDR3 is TGTGCCACCAGTGATTCCGGGACTAGCGGGAGAAACAATGAGCAGTTCTTC. It is translated as CATSDSGTSGRNNEQFF.

The chain recombines TRBV5-1 with TRBJ2-7; D remains unclear. The ends were cut back, 4 bases at V and 0 bases at J, with 11 bases in the middle. Germline CDR1 is SGHRS and CDR2 is YFSETQ. The length of the CDR3 is 14 residues. The chain's CDR3 is CASSHESSSYEQYF. CDR3 bases: TGCGCCAGCAGCCACGAGTCCAGCTCCTACGAGCAGTACTTC. Using reference TRBV5-1 and TRBJ2-7 for the parts outside the CDR3, the full variable domain is KAGVTQTPRYLIKTRGQQVTLSCSPISGHRSVSWYQQTPGQGLQFLFEYFSETQRNKGNFPGRFSGRQFSNSRSEMNVSTLELGDSALYLCASSHESSSYEQYFGPGTRLTVT.

The V call is TRBV6-1, the J call TRBJ2-3; 7 bases fit TRBD2. Per the germline V gene, CDR1 is MNHNS and CDR2 is SASEGT. Trimming at V came to 6 bases and at J to 14 bases, leaving 8 bases not matched to a gene. The CDR3 has 11 residues. This CDR3 reads CASRETSWRYF. CDR3 coding DNA: TGTGCCAGCAGGGAGACTAGCTGGCGGTATTTT.

The chain uses TRBV29-1 and TRBJ2-7; 7 positions agree with TRBD2. From germline, CDR1 is SQVTM and CDR2 ANQGSEA. The junction had 6 bases not matched to a gene; V was cut back by 5 bases and J by 5 bases. This CDR3 is 12 amino acids long. DNA of the CDR3: TGCAGCGTTTTGAGCGGGGTAAACGAGCAGTACTTC. Translation: CSVLSGVNEQYF.

The J gene is TRBJ2-1, the V gene TRBV6-1, with D tentatively TRBD1 or TRBD2 (5 bases each). Germline CDR1 reads MNHNS; CDR2 reads SASEGT. CDR3 length: 13 amino acids. V lost 8 bases and J lost 5, with 13 bases in between. CDR3 amino acids: CASLDGAHNEQFF. For the CDR3, the DNA is TGTGCCAGCTTGGACGGGGCCCACAATGAGCAGTTCTTC.

This clonotype was seen ten or more times. The V call is TRBV29-1, the J call TRBJ2-7; 13 bases line up with TRBD2. The CDR3 covers 14 residues. Trimming cost V 6 bases and J 4 bases; bases outside gene matches: 6. The germline V gene has CDR1 SQVTM and CDR2 ANQGSEA. The CDR3 sequence: CSVVGLAGAYEQYF. The CDR3 DNA reads TGCAGCGTCGTCGGACTAGCGGGGGCGTACGAGCAGTACTTC.

The chain couples TRBV5-1 to TRBJ2-1, with D perhaps given as TRBD1 or TRBD2 (6 bases each). Looked up from germline, CDR1 is SGHRS and CDR2 is YFSETQ. This CDR3 comprises 15 residues. Trimming took off 1 base at V and 2 bases at J, with 10 bases between the two ends. The CDR3 coding sequence is TGCGCCAGCAGCTTGCCCCGGGGGCCCTACAATGAGCAGTTCTTC. This translates into CASSLPRGPYNEQFF. Combining the CDR3 with reference TRBV5-1 and TRBJ2-1 gives the whole variable domain KAGVTQTPRYLIKTRGQQVTLSCSPISGHRSVSWYQQTPGQGLQFLFEYFSETQRNKGNFPGRFSGRQFSNSRSEMNVSTLELGDSALYLCASSLPRGPYNEQFFGPGTRLTVL.

The chain joins TRBV7-8 to TRBJ2-1, with 7 bases fitting TRBD2. The CDR3 contains 12 residues. Germline assignment: CDR1 SGHVS and CDR2 FQNEAQ. V trimming: 4 bases; J trimming: 10 bases; junction bases outside the gene matches: 4. Written as DNA, the CDR3 is TGTGCCAGCAGCTGGACTAGTTTCGAGCAGTTCTTC. This translates into CASSWTSFEQFF. The full variable domain, completed using reference TRBV7-8 and TRBJ2-1, is GAGVSQSPRYKVAKRGQDVALRCDPISGHVSLFWYQQALGQGPEFLTYFQNEAQLDKSGLPSDRFFAERPEGSVSTLKIQRTQQEDSAVYLCASSWTSFEQFFGPGTRLTVL.

This chain links TRBV14 with TRBJ2-3; no clear D. Looked up from germline, CDR1 is SGHDN and CDR2 is FVKESK. V dropped 4 bases and J dropped 2 bases, with 10 bases sitting between them. The CDR3 loop spans 14 amino acids. Here the CDR3 reads CASSPGRHTDTQYF. The CDR3, as DNA: TGTGCCAGCAGCCCTGGACGTCACACAGATACGCAGTATTTT.

This clonotype was recorded a few times. The V gene is TRBV6-2 or TRBV6-3, the J gene TRBJ2-3; D is unclear. Germline-derived CDR1 and CDR2 are MNHEY and SVGEGT. The CDR3 is 15 amino acids. V was trimmed by 6 bases and J by 5 bases, leaving 18 bases between them. In DNA, the CDR3 is TGTGCCAGCAGCGACGACGGACGGAAGGGAGATACGCAGTATTTT. Translation gives CASSDDGRKGDTQYF.

In this sample, this clonotype turned up many times. V gene TRBV11-2 combines with J gene TRBJ2-1; D ambiguous. V dropped 3 bases and J dropped 4 bases, with 4 bases sitting between them. The V gene's germline CDR1 is SGHAT and CDR2 FQNNGV. The CDR3 extends over 12 amino acids. CDR3 loop: CASSFGYNEQFF. CDR3 coding DNA: TGTGCCAGCAGCTTCGGATACAATGAGCAGTTCTTC.

This clonotype was seen only a few times. The CDR3: CASSPSGWQETQYF. The DNA of the CDR3 is TGTGCCAGCAGTCCTAGCGGGTGGCAAGAGACCCAGTACTTC. The chain links TRBV12-3 or TRBV12-4 to TRBJ2-5, with 8 bases identical to TRBD2. V dropped 5 bases and J dropped 2; count of bases not matched to a gene: 4. This CDR3 has 14 amino acids.

The chain joins TRBV19 to TRBJ2-1, with 7 positions matching TRBD2. The CDR3 loop spans 12 amino acids. Per germline, CDR1 LNHDA and CDR2 SQIVND (reference sequence). J was trimmed by 10 bases and V by 5 bases; bases with no gene match: 5. CDR3 coding DNA: TGTGCCAGTAGTTCCCAGCGGGAAGAGCAGTTCTTC. Protein: CASSSQREEQFF.

Only a few counts were recorded for this clonotype. CDR3: CASSPPGLAGGPYNEQFF. The CDR3 DNA reads as TGTGCCAGCAGCCCCCCCGGACTAGCGGGGGGGCCCTACAATGAGCAGTTCTTC. The chain recombines TRBV7-6 with TRBJ2-1; 15 bases match TRBD2. The CDR3 totals 18 residues. V was clipped by 5 bases and J by 2 bases; unmatched bases: 7. CDR1 is SGHVS and CDR2 is FNYEAQ in the germline V gene.

The chain carries TRBV6-2 or TRBV6-3 and TRBJ2-1; no reliable D call. V dropped 1 base and J dropped 6 bases, with 7 bases sitting between them. This CDR3 has 13 amino acids. Germline lookup yields CDR1 MNHEY and CDR2 SVGEGT. CDR3 sequence (DNA): TGTGCCAGCAGTTACTACAACTCCAATGAGCAGTTCTTC. It is translated as CASSYYNSNEQFF.

This clonotype was recorded many times. The chain joins TRBV7-9 to TRBJ1-1; TRBD1 might be the D (6 bases). Deletions cut 5 bases from V and 3 bases from J, with 16 bases between. CDR1 and CDR2 (germline): SEHNR, FQNEAQ (reference sequence). This CDR3 comprises 15 residues. The CDR3 DNA is TGTGCCAGCAGCCACGGCCAGGGGCTTGACACTGAAGCTTTCTTT. Translating it yields CASSHGQGLDTEAFF.

The rearrangement uses TRBV4-1 and TRBJ2-7; 7 nucleotides agree with TRBD1. The CDR3 is 14 amino acids. Trimming cost V 5 bases and J 0 bases; bases outside gene matches: 4. Germline-derived CDR1 and CDR2 are MGHRA and YSYEKL. CDR3 nucleotide sequence: TGCGCCAGCAGCGCCCGGGACAGCTCCTACGAGCAGTACTTC. Amino acid sequence: CASSARDSSYEQYF.

This clonotype was detected ten times or more. The V gene is TRBV29-1, the J gene TRBJ2-7, with TRBD2 matching 8 bases. CDR3 length equals 13 residues. J gave up 3 bases and V 6 bases, and 7 bases lay outside the gene matches. The germline gives CDR1 SQVTM, CDR2 ANQGSEA. The CDR3 nucleotides are TGCAGCGTCCTAGGTCGGGGGGGCTACGAGCAGTACTTC. It yields the protein CSVLGRGGYEQYF.

A few counts support this clonotype. The CDR3, as DNA: TGTGCCAGCAGCCTCGGAGGGCAGACTGAGCAGTTCTTC. This encodes CASSLGGQTEQFF. The J gene is TRBJ2-1, the V gene TRBV14; D might be TRBD2 (6 bases). Germline values: CDR1 SGHDN, CDR2 FVKESK. Trimming shortened V by 4 bases and J by 9 bases, and 13 bases separated the two germline ends. The CDR3 is 13 residues long. Combining the CDR3 with reference TRBV14 and TRBJ2-1 gives the whole variable domain EAGVTQFPSHSVIEKGQTVTLRCDPISGHDNLYWYRRVMGKEIKFLLHFVKESKQDESGMPNNRFLAERTGGTYSTLKVQPAELEDSGVYFCASSLGGQTEQFFGPGTRLTVL.